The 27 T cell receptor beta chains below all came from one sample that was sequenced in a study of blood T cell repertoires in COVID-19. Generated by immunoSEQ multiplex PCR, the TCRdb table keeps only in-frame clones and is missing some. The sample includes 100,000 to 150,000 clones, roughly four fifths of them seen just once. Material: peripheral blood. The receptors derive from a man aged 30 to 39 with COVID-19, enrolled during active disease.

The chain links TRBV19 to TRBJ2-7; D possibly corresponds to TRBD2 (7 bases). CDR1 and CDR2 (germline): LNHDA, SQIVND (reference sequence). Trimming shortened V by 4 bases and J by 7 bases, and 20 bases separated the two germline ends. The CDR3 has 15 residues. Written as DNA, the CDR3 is TGTGCCAGTAGTACGGATTCGCGGGGGCCATGGGAGCAGTACTTC. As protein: CASSTDSRGPWEQYF. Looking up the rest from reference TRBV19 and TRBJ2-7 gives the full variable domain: DGGITQSPKYLFRKEGQNVTLSCEQNLNHDAMYWYRQDPGQGLRLIYYSQIVNDFQKGDIAEGYSVSREKKESFPLTVTSAQKNPTAFYLCASSTDSRGPWEQYFGPGTRLTVT.

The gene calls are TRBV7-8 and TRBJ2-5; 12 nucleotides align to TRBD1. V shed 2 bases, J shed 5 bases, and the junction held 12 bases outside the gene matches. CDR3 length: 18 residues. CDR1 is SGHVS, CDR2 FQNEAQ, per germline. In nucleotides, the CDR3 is TGTGCCAGCAGCTTATTAACATATCGGGACAGGGGGCACGAGACCCAGTACTTC. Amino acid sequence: CASSLLTYRDRGHETQYF.

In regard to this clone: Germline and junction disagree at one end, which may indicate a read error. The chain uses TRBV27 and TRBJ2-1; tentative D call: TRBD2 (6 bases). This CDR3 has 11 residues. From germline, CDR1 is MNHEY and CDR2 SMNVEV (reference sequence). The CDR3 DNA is TGTGCCAGCAGTCTATCTAGCGAGCTCGTCTTC. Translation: CASSLSSELVF.

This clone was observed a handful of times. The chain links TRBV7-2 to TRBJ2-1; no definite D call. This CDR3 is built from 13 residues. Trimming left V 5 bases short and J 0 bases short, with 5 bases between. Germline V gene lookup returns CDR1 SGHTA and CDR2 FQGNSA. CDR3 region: CASSASSYNEQFF. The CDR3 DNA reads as TGTGCCAGCAGCGCTAGCTCCTACAATGAGCAGTTCTTC.

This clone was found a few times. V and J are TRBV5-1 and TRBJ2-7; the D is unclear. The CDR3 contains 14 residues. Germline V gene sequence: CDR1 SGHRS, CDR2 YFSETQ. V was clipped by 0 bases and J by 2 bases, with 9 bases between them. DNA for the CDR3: TGCGCCAGCAGCTTGGCCAACAGTGCCTACGAGCAGTACTTC. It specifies CASSLANSAYEQYF.

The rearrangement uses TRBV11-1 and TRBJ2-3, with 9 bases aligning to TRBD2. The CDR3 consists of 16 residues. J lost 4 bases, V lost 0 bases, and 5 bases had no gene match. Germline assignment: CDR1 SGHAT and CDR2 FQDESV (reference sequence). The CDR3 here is CASSLAAGGRADTQYF. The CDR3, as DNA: TGTGCCAGCAGCTTAGCGGCGGGGGGGCGGGCAGATACGCAGTATTTT.

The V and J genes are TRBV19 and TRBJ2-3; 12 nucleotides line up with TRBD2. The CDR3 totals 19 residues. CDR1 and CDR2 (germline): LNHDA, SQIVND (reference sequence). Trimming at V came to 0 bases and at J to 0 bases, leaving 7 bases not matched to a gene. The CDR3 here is CASSIDYPSGGVSTDTQYF. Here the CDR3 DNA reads TGTGCCAGTAGTATAGATTATCCTAGCGGGGGGGTCAGCACAGATACGCAGTATTTT.

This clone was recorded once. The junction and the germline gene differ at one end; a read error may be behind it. The CDR3: CAGSPAGDNEQFF. The CDR3 DNA is TGTGCCGGCTCACCGGCAGGGGATAATGAGCAGTTCTTC. The chain combines TRBV18 with TRBJ2-1, with TRBD1 as a possible D gene (6 bases). Germline CDR1 is KGHSH and CDR2 is LQKENI. The CDR3 spans 13 residues.

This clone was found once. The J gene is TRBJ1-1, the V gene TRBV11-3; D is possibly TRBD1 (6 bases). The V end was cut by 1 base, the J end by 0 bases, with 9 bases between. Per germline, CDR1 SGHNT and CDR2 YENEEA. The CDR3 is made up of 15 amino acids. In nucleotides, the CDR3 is TGTGCCAGCAGCTTAGGGACAGCCATGAACACTGAAGCTTTCTTT. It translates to CASSLGTAMNTEAFF.

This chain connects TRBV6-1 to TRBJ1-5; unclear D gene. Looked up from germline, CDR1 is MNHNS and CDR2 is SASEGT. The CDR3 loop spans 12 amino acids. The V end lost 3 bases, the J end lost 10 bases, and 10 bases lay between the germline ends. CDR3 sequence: CASSEVRTPQHF. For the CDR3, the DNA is TGTGCCAGCAGTGAGGTCAGGACTCCCCAGCATTTT.

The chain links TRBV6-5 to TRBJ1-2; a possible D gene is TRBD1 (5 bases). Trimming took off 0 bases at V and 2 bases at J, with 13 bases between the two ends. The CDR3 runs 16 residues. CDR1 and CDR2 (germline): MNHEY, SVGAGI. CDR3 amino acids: CASSYSPGPVNYGYTF. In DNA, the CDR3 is TGTGCCAGCAGTTACTCGCCAGGGCCCGTAAACTATGGCTACACCTTC.

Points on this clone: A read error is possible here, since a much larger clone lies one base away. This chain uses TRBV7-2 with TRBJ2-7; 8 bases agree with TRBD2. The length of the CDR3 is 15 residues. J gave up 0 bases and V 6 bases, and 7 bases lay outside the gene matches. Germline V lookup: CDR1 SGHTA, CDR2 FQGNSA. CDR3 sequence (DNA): TGTGCCAGCAGAAGGATTAGCGGGACCTCCTACGAGCAGTACTTC. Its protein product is CASRRISGTSYEQYF.

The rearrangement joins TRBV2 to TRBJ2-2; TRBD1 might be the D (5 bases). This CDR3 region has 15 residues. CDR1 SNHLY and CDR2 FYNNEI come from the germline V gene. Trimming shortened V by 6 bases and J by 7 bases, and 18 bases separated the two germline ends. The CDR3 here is CASSRQGSIVGELFF. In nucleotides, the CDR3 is TGTGCCAGCAGCAGGCAGGGCAGCATTGTCGGGGAGCTGTTTTTT.

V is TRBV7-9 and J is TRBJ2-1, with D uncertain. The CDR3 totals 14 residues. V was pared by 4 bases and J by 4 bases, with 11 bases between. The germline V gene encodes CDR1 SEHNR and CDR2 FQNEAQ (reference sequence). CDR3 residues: CASSSTATYNEQFF. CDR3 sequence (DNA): TGTGCCAGCAGCTCCACCGCAACTTACAATGAGCAGTTCTTC.

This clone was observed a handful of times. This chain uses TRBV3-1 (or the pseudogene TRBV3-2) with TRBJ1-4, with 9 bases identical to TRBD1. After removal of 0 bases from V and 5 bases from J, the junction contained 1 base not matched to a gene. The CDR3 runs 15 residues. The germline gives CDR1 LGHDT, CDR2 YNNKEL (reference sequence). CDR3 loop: CASSQEGTGNEKLFF. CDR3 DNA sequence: TGTGCCAGCAGCCAAGAGGGGACAGGGAATGAAAAACTGTTTTTT.

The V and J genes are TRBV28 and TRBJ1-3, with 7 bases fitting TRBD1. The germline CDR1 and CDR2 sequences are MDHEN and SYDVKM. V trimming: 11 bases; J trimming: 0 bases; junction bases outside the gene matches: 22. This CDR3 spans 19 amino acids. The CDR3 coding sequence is TGTGCCGCCGTGGGACAGACAGATTTTAGAGAAAGCTCTGGAAACACCATATATTTT. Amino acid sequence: CAAVGQTDFRESSGNTIYF.

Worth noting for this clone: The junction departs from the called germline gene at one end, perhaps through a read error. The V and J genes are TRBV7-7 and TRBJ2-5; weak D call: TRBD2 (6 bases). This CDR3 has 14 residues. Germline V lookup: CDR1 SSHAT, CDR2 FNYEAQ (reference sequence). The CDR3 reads CASSPGLPEETQYF. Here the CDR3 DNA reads TGTGCTAGCAGCCCAGGACTACCCGAAGAGACCCAGTACTTC.

The CDR3 DNA is TGTGCCAGCAGTCTGACACTTCCCCAAGAGACCCAGTACTTC. This encodes CASSLTLPQETQYF. The chain recombines TRBV28 with TRBJ2-5; D is unclear. Trimming pared 5 bases from V and 1 base from J, leaving 11 bases between. The CDR3 consists of 14 residues. Germline CDR1 is MDHEN and CDR2 is SYDVKM.

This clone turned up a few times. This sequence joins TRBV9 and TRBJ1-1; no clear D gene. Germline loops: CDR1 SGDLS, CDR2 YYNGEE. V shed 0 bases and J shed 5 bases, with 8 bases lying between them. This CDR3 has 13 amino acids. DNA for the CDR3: TGTGCCAGCAGCGTAGGGCCGGGGACTGAAGCTTTCTTT. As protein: CASSVGPGTEAFF.

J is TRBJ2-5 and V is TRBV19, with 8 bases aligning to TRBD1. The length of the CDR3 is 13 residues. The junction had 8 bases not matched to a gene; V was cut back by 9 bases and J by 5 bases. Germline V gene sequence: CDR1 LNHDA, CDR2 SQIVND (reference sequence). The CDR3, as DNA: TGTGCCAGCTCTAAACAGGGGGACGAGACCCAGTACTTC. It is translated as CASSKQGDETQYF.

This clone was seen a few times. The CDR3 reads CAIRDTQGSGNTIYF. DNA of the CDR3: TGTGCCATCAGGGATACTCAGGGATCTGGAAACACCATATATTTT. V is TRBV10-3 and J is TRBJ1-3; tentative D call: TRBD1 (5 bases). Trimming pared 6 bases from V and 1 base from J, leaving 13 bases between. Germline CDR1 is ENHRY and CDR2 is SYGVKD. This CDR3 is built from 15 residues.

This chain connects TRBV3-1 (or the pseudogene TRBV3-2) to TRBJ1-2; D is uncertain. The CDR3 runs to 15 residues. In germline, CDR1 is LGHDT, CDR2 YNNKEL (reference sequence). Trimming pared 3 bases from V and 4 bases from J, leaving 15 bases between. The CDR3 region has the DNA TGTGCCAGCAGCCACTTCCAGAGGAATCTCTATGGCTACACCTTC. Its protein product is CASSHFQRNLYGYTF.

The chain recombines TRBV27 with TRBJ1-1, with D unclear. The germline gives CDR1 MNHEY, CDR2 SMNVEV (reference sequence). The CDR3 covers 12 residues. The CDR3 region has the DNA TGTCGGGCGGGCAGCATGAACACTGAAGCTTTCTTT. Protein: CRAGSMNTEAFF.

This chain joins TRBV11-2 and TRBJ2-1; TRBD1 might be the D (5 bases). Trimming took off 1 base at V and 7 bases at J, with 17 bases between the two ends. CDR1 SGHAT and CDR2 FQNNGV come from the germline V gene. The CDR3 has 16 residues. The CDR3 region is CASSLGTSTSQNEQFF. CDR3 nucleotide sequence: TGTGCCAGCAGCTTAGGGACATCCACCTCGCAGAATGAGCAGTTCTTC.

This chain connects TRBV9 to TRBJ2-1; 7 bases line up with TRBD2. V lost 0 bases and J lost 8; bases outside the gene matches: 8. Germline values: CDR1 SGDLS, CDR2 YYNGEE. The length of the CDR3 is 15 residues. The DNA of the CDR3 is TGTGCCAGCAGCGTAGGCATCAGCGGGGTTTATGAGCAGTTCTTC. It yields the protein CASSVGISGVYEQFF.

The CDR3 sequence: CASYDSSHNTGELFF. CDR3 nucleotides: TGTGCCAGCTACGACAGTTCCCATAACACCGGGGAGCTGTTTTTT. This sequence joins TRBV18 and TRBJ2-2; weak D call: TRBD1 (5 bases). CDR3 length: 15 amino acids. The V gene lost 7 bases and the J gene lost 2 bases, with 14 bases spanning the gap. From germline, CDR1 is KGHSH and CDR2 LQKENI.

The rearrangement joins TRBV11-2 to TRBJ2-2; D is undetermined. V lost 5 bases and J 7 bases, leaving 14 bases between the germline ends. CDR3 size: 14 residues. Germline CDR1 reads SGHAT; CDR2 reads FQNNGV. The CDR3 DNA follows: TGTGCCAGCAGCCCCGGAGACCTACGCGGGGAGCTGTTTTTT. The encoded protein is CASSPGDLRGELFF. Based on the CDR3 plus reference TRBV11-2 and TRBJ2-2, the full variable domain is EAGVAQSPRYKIIEKRQSVAFWCNPISGHATLYWYQQILGQGPKLLIQFQNNGVVDDSQLPKDRFSAERLKGVDSTLKIQPAKLEDSAVYLCASSPGDLRGELFFGEGSRLTVL.